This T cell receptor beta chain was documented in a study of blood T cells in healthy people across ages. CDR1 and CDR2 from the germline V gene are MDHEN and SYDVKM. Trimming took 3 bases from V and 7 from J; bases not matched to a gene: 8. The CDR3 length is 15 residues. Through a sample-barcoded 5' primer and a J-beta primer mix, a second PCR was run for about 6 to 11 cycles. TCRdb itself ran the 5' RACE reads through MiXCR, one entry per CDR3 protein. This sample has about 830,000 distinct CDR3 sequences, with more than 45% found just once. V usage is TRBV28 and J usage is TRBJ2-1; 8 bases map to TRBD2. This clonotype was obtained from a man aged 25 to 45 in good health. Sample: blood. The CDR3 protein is CASSFLGLDSNEQFF. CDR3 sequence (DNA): TGTGCCAGCAGTTTCTTGGGACTAGACTCGAATGAGCAGTTCTTC.